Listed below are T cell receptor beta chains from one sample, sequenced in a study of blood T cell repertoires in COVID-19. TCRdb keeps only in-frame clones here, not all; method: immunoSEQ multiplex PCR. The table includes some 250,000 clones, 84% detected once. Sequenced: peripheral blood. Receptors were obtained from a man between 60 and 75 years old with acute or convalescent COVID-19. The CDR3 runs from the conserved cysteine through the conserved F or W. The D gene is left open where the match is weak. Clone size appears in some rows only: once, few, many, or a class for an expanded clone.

cdr3_aa: CASSLSRDEQFF
cdr3_nt: TGTGCCAGCAGTTTATCTAGAGATGAGCAGTTCTTC
clone_size: .
d_call: .
v_call: TRBV27
j_call: TRBJ2-1

cdr3_aa: CASRGGGGVNTEAFF
cdr3_nt: TGCGCCAGCAGGGGAGGGGGAGGGGTGAACACTGAAGCTTTCTTT
clone_size: .
d_call: .
v_call: TRBV5-1
j_call: TRBJ1-1

cdr3_aa: CASSSGGLAGMLEQFF
cdr3_nt: TGTGCCAGCAGCTCGGGGGGACTAGCGGGAATGCTTGAGCAGTTCTTC
clone_size: many
d_call: TRBD2
v_call: TRBV28
j_call: TRBJ2-1

cdr3_aa: CASSVEGQPYNEQFF
cdr3_nt: TGTGCCAGCAGCGTAGAAGGACAGCCCTACAATGAGCAGTTCTTC
clone_size: .
d_call: .
v_call: TRBV9
j_call: TRBJ2-1

cdr3_aa: CASSFSFGSSYEQYF
cdr3_nt: TGTGCCAGCAGCTTTTCATTCGGGAGCTCCTACGAGCAGTACTTC
clone_size: few
d_call: .
v_call: TRBV7-2
j_call: TRBJ2-7

cdr3_aa: CASSQERRGGPYNEQFF
cdr3_nt: TGCGCCAGCAGCCAAGAGCGTCGGGGGGGGCCCTACAATGAGCAGTTCTTC
clone_size: .
d_call: TRBD2
v_call: TRBV4-1
j_call: TRBJ2-1

cdr3_aa: CASSLTGMVTTGELFF
cdr3_nt: TGCGCCAGCAGCTTGACAGGGATGGTTACCACCGGGGAGCTGTTTTTT
clone_size: .
d_call: .
v_call: TRBV5-1
j_call: TRBJ2-2

cdr3_aa: CASSGRGTYEQYF
cdr3_nt: TGTGCCAGCAGCGGTAGGGGGACCTACGAGCAGTACTTC
clone_size: .
d_call: .
v_call: TRBV9
j_call: TRBJ2-7

cdr3_aa: CTTSRRSDSYEQYF
cdr3_nt: TGCACCACCAGTCGGAGGAGCGACTCCTACGAGCAGTACTTC
clone_size: .
d_call: .
v_call: TRBV1
j_call: TRBJ2-7

cdr3_aa: CASSPRQGLYNEQFF
cdr3_nt: TGTGCCAGCAGCCCCAGGCAGGGACTCTACAATGAGCAGTTCTTC
clone_size: .
d_call: .
v_call: TRBV7-3
j_call: TRBJ2-1

cdr3_aa: CSASSQENTGELFF
cdr3_nt: TGCAGTGCTAGTAGTCAGGAGAACACCGGGGAGCTGTTTTTT
clone_size: .
d_call: .
v_call: TRBV20-1
j_call: TRBJ2-2

cdr3_aa: CASSLEAGDGNTIYF
cdr3_nt: TGTGCCAGCAGTTTAGAGGCCGGGGATGGAAACACCATATATTTT
clone_size: .
d_call: .
v_call: TRBV28
j_call: TRBJ1-3

cdr3_aa: CASSFLLTGQEEKLFF
cdr3_nt: TGTGCCAGCAGCTTCCTCCTGACAGGGCAAGAGGAGAAACTGTTTTTT
clone_size: .
d_call: TRBD1
v_call: TRBV7-9
j_call: TRBJ1-4

cdr3_aa: CSVVLVQGAISGSWNEQYF
cdr3_nt: TGCAGCGTTGTGTTGGTACAGGGAGCGATTAGCGGGAGTTGGAACGAGCAGTACTTC
clone_size: .
d_call: TRBD2
v_call: TRBV29-1
j_call: TRBJ2-7

cdr3_aa: CARSLVAGGPAETQYF
cdr3_nt: TGTGCCAGAAGCTTGGTGGCGGGAGGGCCGGCGGAGACCCAGTACTTC
clone_size: .
d_call: TRBD2
v_call: TRBV5-3
j_call: TRBJ2-5

cdr3_aa: CASRGTGRNTIYF
cdr3_nt: TGTGCCAGTAGGGGGACAGGGCGAAACACCATATATTTT
clone_size: .
d_call: TRBD1
v_call: TRBV19
j_call: TRBJ1-3

cdr3_aa: CASSSGQGETQYF
cdr3_nt: TGTGCCAGCAGTTCGGGACAGGGTGAGACCCAGTACTTC
clone_size: .
d_call: TRBD1
v_call: TRBV28
j_call: TRBJ2-5